This T cell receptor (beta chain) was sequenced in a study of blood T cell repertoires in COVID-19 (TCRdb year 2020). Study-level background: Samples from collaborators originated in the United States, Italy and Spain and spanned both the acute and convalescent phases of COVID-19. The prospective study material was composed of cDNA or gDNA derived from T cells, B-cell-depleted T cells, or PBMCs. Deeply sampled blood TCRbeta repertoires from subjects exposed to, actively infected with, or recovered from COVID-19 were included in the dataset. The repertoires were made available in a free public database intended to serve as a resource for research on the immune response to SARS-CoV-2. Samples were obtained from the ongoing ImmuneRACE study (first 160 participants) and from about 1,300 subjects provided by 6 global collaborators. Nearly every sample came with metadata listing a de-identified subject ID, COVID-19 status, age in years and sex. Where HLA class I and class II types were available, the types were taken from metadata supplied by the sample provider, not from assay-based typing.

Participants in the prospective study were enrolled through a virtual design, were aged roughly 18 to 100 years, and lived in approximately 24 United States geographic areas. To assign participants to cohorts, the prospective study relied on clinical history that participants themselves reported in a screening survey and a study questionnaire. Exposed participants had been in contact with someone with a PCR-confirmed or clinician-diagnosed COVID-19 case within 2 weeks of study entry. Mobile phlebotomists in the prospective study collected whole blood, serum and a nasopharyngeal or oropharyngeal swab from every participant. Additional blood draws and questionnaires over an approximately 2-month period could optionally be provided by prospective study participants. Before DNA extraction, prospective study blood samples were shipped either frozen or at room temperature. Overall results and qualifications from the work: The amount of clinical and demographic metadata varied by source and participant and was provided uncurated.

TCRbeta CDR3 regions were amplified from genomic DNA by means of the immunoSEQ Assay, a bias-controlled multiplex PCR. The published analysis was carried out like this. Nucleated cell counts per sample were estimated from amplification of reference gene primers within the assay. To quantify the absolute abundance of each unique TCRbeta CDR3 rearrangement, sequence reads were collapsed and filtered. For each sample, productive Simpson clonality was calculated by taking the square root of Simpson's diversity index across productive rearrangements. The table comes from immuneACCESS by way of TCRdb, which keeps in-frame sequences with V and J called. Part of the clones is missing from these tables; in studies checked, under half for an unresolved V gene and the rest for unknown reasons. That table is the source of V, J and clone size, and D and trimming were worked out from the DNA. The sample contains 250,000 or so clones, approximately 90% of them found a single time. Jointly, the top ten make up approximately 2.9% of the sample.

With respect to this clone: No antigen is known for it. There are no base qualities to consult, and no much larger clone falls within one base.

CDR1 SGHRS and CDR2 YFSETQ are derived from the germline V gene. Including the terminal cysteine and phenylalanine, the CDR3 comprises 16 residues. This entry keeps only the CDR3 DNA: 48 bases, framed from base 1. After removal of 5 bases from V and 4 bases from J, the junction retains 10 bases not matched to a gene. The clonotype originates from a man aged 35-49 years who had been exposed to COVID-19. The chain links TRBV5-1 with TRBJ1-4, and TRBD1 aligns with 8 junction nucleotides. Sequenced: PBMCs or T cells enriched from blood (not recorded which). The nucleotide sequence reads as follows: TGCGCCAGCAGATCAACAACAGGGGGTTTTAATGAAAAACTGTTTTTT. The translation is CASRSTTGGFNEKLFF.